One sample yielded the 15 T cell receptor beta chains listed below, sequenced in a study of T cells in Graves' hyperthyroidism and ophthalmopathy. Amplification yielded TCR beta CDR3 regions, with RNA transcripts as the source. HTBI primers drove first-round RT-PCR of the TCR CDR3. TCRdb re-called the multiplex PCR reads with MiXCR, one entry per CDR3 protein. The sample holds approximately 520,000 distinct CDR3 sequences, around 20% seen once. Sequencing was carried out using blood. The receptor set was obtained from a man between 18 and 29 years old with Graves' hyperthyroidism.

This clonotype has ten or more counts. This chain connects TRBV12-3 or TRBV12-4 to TRBJ1-2; 9 bases agree with TRBD1. V trimming: 5 bases; J trimming: 4 bases; junction bases outside the gene matches: 8. The CDR3 runs to 15 residues. CDR3 sequence reads: CASSPTGGMGYGYTF. The CDR3 bases are TGTGCCAGCAGTCCTACAGGGGGCATGGGCTATGGCTACACCTTC.

This chain joins TRBV7-8 and TRBJ1-5; D is unclear. The length of the CDR3 is 13 residues. Trimming took off 2 bases at V and 11 bases at J, with 13 bases between the two ends. Germline V gives CDR1 SGHVS, CDR2 FQNEAQ. The CDR3 DNA reads TGTGCCAGCAGCTTAACGGGCGCCGCGGCCCAGCATTTT. Amino acid sequence: CASSLTGAAAQHF.

The chain uses TRBV7-2 and TRBJ2-7; TRBD1 agrees at 7 bases. Trimming cost V 0 bases and J 4 bases; bases outside gene matches: 9. This CDR3 comprises 16 residues. Germline lookup yields CDR1 SGHTA and CDR2 FQGNSA. CDR3 region: CASSLASRQGVYEQYF. Here the CDR3 DNA reads TGTGCCAGCAGCTTAGCTAGTCGGCAGGGGGTTTACGAGCAGTACTTC.

This clonotype was found many times. The chain uses TRBV19 and TRBJ1-2, with a possible D match to TRBD1 (5 bases). The CDR3 sequence is 14 residues long. Trimming removed 3 bases at V and 4 bases at J, with 12 bases between. CDR1 is LNHDA and CDR2 is SQIVND in the germline V gene (reference sequence). DNA for the CDR3: TGTGCCAGTAGTATGAGCCCAGGGATCTATGGCTACACCTTC. Amino acids: CASSMSPGIYGYTF.

This clonotype has more than one count but fewer than ten. The rearrangement uses TRBV5-5 and TRBJ2-7; no clear D gene. Germline lookup yields CDR1 SGHKS and CDR2 YYEKEE (reference sequence). V was shortened by 4 bases and J by 2 bases, with 13 bases between the two germline ends. This CDR3 comprises 14 residues. In DNA form, the CDR3 reads TGTGCCAGCAGCCCCTGGGCCGGACCCTACGAGCAGTACTTC. Translated: CASSPWAGPYEQYF.

This clonotype was picked up many times. The chain employs TRBV11-2 and TRBJ1-2; possibly TRBD1 for D (5 bases). This CDR3 is built from 12 residues. From germline, CDR1 is SGHAT and CDR2 FQNNGV. The V and J ends lost 11 bases and 8 bases respectively, with 18 bases between them. The CDR3 is CAQRGPGDGYTF. Here the CDR3 DNA reads TGTGCCCAGAGGGGCCCAGGCGACGGCTACACCTTC.

This clonotype was counted at least ten times. The rearrangement links TRBV5-1 to TRBJ1-2; 7 bases are a match to TRBD1. This CDR3 has 14 residues. Germline V lookup: CDR1 SGHRS, CDR2 YFSETQ. Unmatched junction bases numbered 7, after V lost 0 bases and J lost 8 bases. The CDR3 loop is CASSLGQGPWGYTF. The CDR3 DNA is TGCGCCAGCAGCTTGGGACAGGGACCTTGGGGCTACACCTTC.

This clonotype was seen only once. The CDR3 is CASSAEQQGSGTEAFF. CDR3 coding DNA: TGTGCCAGCAGCGCCGAACAGCAGGGGAGTGGGACTGAAGCTTTCTTT. This chain links TRBV6-1 with TRBJ1-1, with a weak D call TRBD1 (6 bases). V gave up 6 bases and J gave up 5 bases, with 22 bases separating them. CDR1 and CDR2 from the germline V gene are MNHNS and SASEGT. The CDR3 consists of 16 residues.

This clonotype was detected many times. The CDR3 reads CSATPRTGRTEAFF. The CDR3 bases are TGCAGTGCTACCCCACGGACGGGAAGGACTGAAGCTTTCTTT. The rearrangement uses TRBV20-1 and TRBJ1-1; D is uncertain. CDR3 length: 14 amino acids. With 4 bases removed from V and 5 bases from J, the gap between germline ends came to 17 bases. The germline V gene encodes CDR1 DFQATT and CDR2 SNEGSKA (reference sequence).

This clonotype appeared many times. In DNA, the CDR3 is TGTGCCAGCACCCAAGGTCGGGGCACTGAAGCTTTCTTT. It translates to CASTQGRGTEAFF. The rearrangement joins TRBV2 to TRBJ1-1; D ambiguous. Germline V CDR1 and CDR2: SNHLY, FYNNEI. CDR3 length: 13 residues. Trimming pared 7 bases from V and 4 bases from J, leaving 13 bases between. The whole variable domain, filled in from reference TRBV2 and TRBJ1-1, reads EPEVTQTPSHQVTQMGQEVILRCVPISNHLYFYWYRQILGQKVEFLVSFYNNEISEKSEIFDDQFSVERPDGSNFTLKIRSTKLEDSAMYFCASTQGRGTEAFFGQGTRLTVV.

The V call is TRBV28, the J call TRBJ1-2, with D unclear. V was shortened by 2 bases and J by 6 bases, with 7 bases between the two germline ends. The CDR3 runs 12 residues. The germline CDR1 and CDR2 sequences are MDHEN and SYDVKM. The CDR3 bases are TGTGCCAGCAGTTTAAGAGGGAATGGCTACACCTTC. It encodes CASSLRGNGYTF.

The CDR3 DNA follows: TGTGCCAGCAGTGAAGGGGGACATCGAGGCTACACCTTC. This encodes CASSEGGHRGYTF. This sequence joins TRBV6-1 and TRBJ1-2, with D possibly being TRBD1 (6 bases). The CDR3 totals 13 residues. V lost 1 base to trimming and J lost 8 bases, with 11 bases between them. Germline CDR1 reads MNHNS; CDR2 reads SASEGT.

V is TRBV11-2 and J is TRBJ2-4, with TRBD2 identical over 10 bases. V dropped 5 bases and J dropped 1; count of bases not matched to a gene: 14. Germline CDR1 SGHAT, CDR2 FQNNGV. The CDR3 extends over 19 amino acids. CDR3 region: CASSPFGASGGLAKNIQYF. The CDR3 DNA follows: TGTGCCAGCAGCCCGTTTGGGGCTAGCGGGGGCTTGGCCAAAAACATTCAGTACTTC. Combining the CDR3 with reference TRBV11-2 and TRBJ2-4 gives the whole variable domain EAGVAQSPRYKIIEKRQSVAFWCNPISGHATLYWYQQILGQGPKLLIQFQNNGVVDDSQLPKDRFSAERLKGVDSTLKIQPAKLEDSAVYLCASSPFGASGGLAKNIQYFGAGTRLSVL.

There are many counts of this clonotype. The J gene is TRBJ1-1, the V gene TRBV2; D call uncertain. The CDR3 contains 14 residues. Looked up from germline, CDR1 is SNHLY and CDR2 is FYNNEI. V lost 5 bases and J lost 4, with 14 bases in between. The CDR3 loop is CASSTRLPSTEAFF. As DNA, the CDR3 is TGTGCCAGCAGTACCCGGCTGCCGAGCACTGAAGCTTTCTTT.

This clonotype was seen repeatedly, ten times or more. This chain joins TRBV5-1 and TRBJ2-2; D is possibly TRBD1 or TRBD2 (7 bases each). The CDR3 totals 19 residues. V was pared by 4 bases and J by 2 bases, with 24 bases between. Germline V CDR1 and CDR2: SGHRS, YFSETQ. The CDR3 DNA sequence: TGCGCCAGCAGCATCCCCTACAGGGGAGGGCTAGCCAACACCGGGGAGCTGTTTTTT. Its translation: CASSIPYRGGLANTGELFF.